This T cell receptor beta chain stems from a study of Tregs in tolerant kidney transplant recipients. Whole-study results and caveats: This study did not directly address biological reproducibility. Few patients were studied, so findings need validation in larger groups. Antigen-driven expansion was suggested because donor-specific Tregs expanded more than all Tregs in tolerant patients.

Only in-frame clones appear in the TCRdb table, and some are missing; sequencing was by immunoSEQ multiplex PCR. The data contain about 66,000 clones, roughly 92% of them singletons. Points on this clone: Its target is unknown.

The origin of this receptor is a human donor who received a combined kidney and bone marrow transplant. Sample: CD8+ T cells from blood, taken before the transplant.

The CDR3 loop is CASSGAGARNEQFF. The CDR3 DNA sequence: TGTGCCAGCTCAGGGGCGGGAGCTCGGAATGAGCAGTTCTTC. The chain links TRBV9 to TRBJ2-1; perhaps TRBD2 as D (7 bases). The ends were cut back, 7 bases at V and 7 bases at J, with 18 bases in the middle. Looked up from germline, CDR1 is SGDLS and CDR2 is YYNGEE. The CDR3 spans 14 residues. Drawing the rest from reference TRBV9 and TRBJ2-1, the complete variable domain is DSGVTQTPKHLITATGQRVTLRCSPRSGDLSVYWYQQSLDQGLQFLIQYYNGEERAKGNILERFSAQQFPDLHSELNLSSLELGDSALYFCASSGAGARNEQFFGPGTRLTVL.